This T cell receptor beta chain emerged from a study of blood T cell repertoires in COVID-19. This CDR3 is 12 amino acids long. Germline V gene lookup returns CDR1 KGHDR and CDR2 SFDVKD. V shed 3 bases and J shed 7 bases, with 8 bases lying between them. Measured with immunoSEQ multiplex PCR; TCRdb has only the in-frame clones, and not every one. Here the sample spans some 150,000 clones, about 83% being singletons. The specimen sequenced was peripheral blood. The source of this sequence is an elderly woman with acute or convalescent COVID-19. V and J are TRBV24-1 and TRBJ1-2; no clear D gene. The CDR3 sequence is CATSDVGRGYTF. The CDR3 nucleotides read TGTGCCACCAGTGATGTGGGCCGTGGCTACACCTTC.